This T cell receptor beta chain stems from a study of T cell changes during pregnancy in multiple sclerosis (dated by TCRdb to between 2018 and 2020). In terms of the full investigation: The study looked at changes in the T cell repertoire across pregnancy in women with multiple sclerosis.

Spanning cysteine to phenylalanine, the CDR3 consists of 15 amino acids. Of the read, only the CDR3 DNA is kept; its 45 bases are in frame from base 1. Taken from the germline V gene, the CDR1 and CDR2 loops are SGHTA and FQGNSA. Trimming takes 7 bases off V and 1 base off J; junction bases not matched to a gene: 4. On this clone: The clone's antigen remains unknown. No much larger clonotype is one base removed from it; base qualities were not supplied.

The receptor library was made with the immunoSEQ multiplex PCR assay. TCRdb provides this immuneACCESS table in a form limited to in-frame rearrangements. Some clones are lacking; in checked studies, under half of them reflect an unresolved V gene, and why the rest are absent is not known. The sample contains roughly 23,000 clones, 75% to 95% of them found a single time. The ten largest make up under 0.75% of the sample. This clonotype was obtained from a female donor in good health, enrolled as a control in a pregnancy study. The sequences come from CD4+ T cells from peripheral blood mononuclear cells, collected in the third trimester of pregnancy. The V and J genes are TRBV7-2 and TRBJ2-3; 11 central bases correspond to TRBD2. In nucleotide form, the sequence is TGTGCCAGCACCACTAGCGGGGGCCGCACAGATACGCAGTATTTT. It translates as CASTTSGGRTDTQYF.